One and the same sample provided the 3 T cell receptor beta chains below, sequenced in a study of blood T cell repertoires in COVID-19. TCRdb's copy holds only in-frame clones and misses some; the assay was immunoSEQ multiplex PCR. The sample holds 40,000 or so clones, 80% to 90% seen once. The source material was peripheral blood. These receptor sequences come from a man in his sixties in a cohort sampled during active COVID-19.

The chain joins TRBV3-1 (or the pseudogene TRBV3-2) to TRBJ1-4, with a tentative D call TRBD1 (6 bases). V lost 4 bases to trimming and J lost 3 bases, with 15 bases between them. CDR1 is LGHDT and CDR2 is YNNKEL in the germline V gene (reference sequence). The CDR3 length is 16 residues. DNA for the CDR3: TGTGCCAGCAGCCCCGAGAGGGGGTGGGCTAATGAAAAACTGTTTTTT. This encodes CASSPERGWANEKLFF.

This chain uses TRBV28 with TRBJ1-2; D not certain. Trimming took off 2 bases at V and 0 bases at J, with 4 bases between the two ends. Germline V gene data show CDR1 as MDHEN and CDR2 as SYDVKM. The length of the CDR3 is 13 residues. The chain's CDR3 is CASSLGSNYGYTF. In DNA form, the CDR3 reads TGTGCCAGCAGTTTAGGCTCTAACTATGGCTACACCTTC.

This clone appeared a few times. This sequence joins TRBV4-1 and TRBJ1-3; the D is unclear. V gave up 0 bases and J gave up 7 bases, with 7 bases separating them. Germline CDR1 reads MGHRA; CDR2 reads YSYEKL. The CDR3 has 13 amino acids. CDR3: CASSQDQRNTIYF. The CDR3, as DNA: TGCGCCAGCAGCCAAGATCAACGGAACACCATATATTTT.